This TCR beta chain appears in the sequencing data of a study of blood T cell repertoires in COVID-19. Clinical history reported by participants formed the basis on which cohorts were assigned. Two negative PCRs, clearance, or symptom resolution characterized the recovered Cohort 3 donors. Repertoires were generated with immunoSEQ multiplex PCR, while TCRdb's copy carries only in-frame clones and drops some. The profile covers approximately 360,000 clones, with 83% appearing a single time and approximately 5% taken by the ten largest. Trimming at V came to 0 bases and at J to 2 bases, leaving 4 bases not matched to a gene. The CDR3 length is 16 residues. Germline CDR1 is MGHRA and CDR2 is YSYEKL.

The V and J genes are TRBV4-1 and TRBJ2-5; 9 bases align to TRBD2. Sequencing was done on a sample of PBMCs or T cells enriched from blood (not recorded which). The TCR comes from a woman aged 45-65 years who had recovered from COVID-19. CDR3 residues: CASSQDKTSGQETQYF. As DNA, the CDR3 is TGCGCCAGCAGCCAAGATAAGACTAGCGGACAAGAGACCCAGTACTTC.